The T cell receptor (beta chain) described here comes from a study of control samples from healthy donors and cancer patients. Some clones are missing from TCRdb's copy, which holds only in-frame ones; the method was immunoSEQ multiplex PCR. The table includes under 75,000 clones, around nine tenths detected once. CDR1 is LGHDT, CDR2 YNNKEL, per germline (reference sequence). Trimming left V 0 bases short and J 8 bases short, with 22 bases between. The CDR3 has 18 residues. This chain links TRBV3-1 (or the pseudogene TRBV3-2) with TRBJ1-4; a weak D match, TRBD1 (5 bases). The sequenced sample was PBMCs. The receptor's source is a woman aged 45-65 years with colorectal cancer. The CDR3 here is CASSQDPDVSLGGEKLFF. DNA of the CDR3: TGTGCCAGCAGCCAAGATCCAGACGTTTCCCTGGGGGGGGAAAAACTGTTTTTT.